The 32 T cell receptor beta chains given below trace back to one sample, sequenced in a study of cytomegalovirus exposure and HLA in healthy donors. Primers: 60 Vbeta forward and 13 Jbeta reverse. The table came from immunoSEQ multiplex PCR; TCRdb's copy has only in-frame clones and leaves some out. The table lists over 75,000 clones, roughly 60% of them singletons. The source material was PBMCs. These receptors all come from a human donor in good health.

The chain carries TRBV4-3 and TRBJ2-5; 7 positions agree with TRBD2. Trimming at V came to 0 bases and at J to 10 bases, leaving 14 bases not matched to a gene. This CDR3 is 16 amino acids long. CDR1 LGHNA and CDR2 YSLEER come from the germline V gene. In DNA, the CDR3 is TGCGCCAGCAGCCAAGATGTGAGCGGGGCGACTGGGAGCCAGTACTTC. Translation: CASSQDVSGATGSQYF.

The chain employs TRBV5-1 and TRBJ2-7, with TRBD1 matching 8 bases. Germline V lookup: CDR1 SGHRS, CDR2 YFSETQ. The CDR3 has 14 residues. J lost 0 bases, V lost 4 bases, and 3 bases had no gene match. CDR3 amino acids: CASSKTGASYEQYF. Here the CDR3 DNA reads TGCGCCAGCAGCAAGACAGGGGCCTCCTACGAGCAGTACTTC.

This clone was seen only once. V is TRBV6-6 and J is TRBJ2-5; D is possibly TRBD1 (6 bases). The CDR3 contains 14 residues. Trimming removed 6 bases at V and 5 bases at J, with 16 bases between. The germline V gene encodes CDR1 MNHNY and CDR2 SVGAGI (reference sequence). The CDR3 DNA reads TGTGCCAGCAGCAAAGGTCCAGGGGTGGAGACCCAGTACTTC. It specifies CASSKGPGVETQYF.

This clone was seen a handful of times. This sequence joins TRBV28 and TRBJ1-1, with 7 bases identical to TRBD1. The V segment lost 4 bases and the J segment 7 bases; nucleotides outside the gene matches: 3. This CDR3 region has 12 residues. The germline CDR1 and CDR2 sequences are MDHEN and SYDVKM. The CDR3 loop reads CASSYNRGEAFF. Here the CDR3 DNA reads TGTGCCAGCAGTTACAACAGGGGTGAAGCTTTCTTT.

The V call is TRBV25-1, the J call TRBJ1-6; 7 bases are a match to TRBD1. V lost 6 bases to trimming and J lost 4 bases; unmatched junction nucleotides: 12. CDR1 is MGHDK and CDR2 is SYGVNS in the germline V gene. The CDR3 sequence is 17 residues long. The CDR3 spells CASSQGQALPYNSPLHF. Written as DNA, the CDR3 is TGTGCCAGCAGCCAAGGACAGGCCCTCCCTTATAATTCACCCCTCCACTTT.

The chain employs TRBV4-2 and TRBJ2-2; possible D gene TRBD1, 5 bases. CDR3 length: 19 residues. Germline CDR1 LGHNA, CDR2 YNFKEQ. The ends were cut back, 1 base at V and 5 bases at J, with 23 bases in the middle. The CDR3 protein is CASSQAVLPRGSRTGELFF. CDR3 sequence (DNA): TGTGCCAGCAGCCAAGCCGTTCTCCCTAGGGGCTCGAGAACCGGGGAGCTGTTTTTT.

A note on this clone: This specimen includes other DNA sequences encoding the same CDR3. The rearrangement joins TRBV7-3 to TRBJ2-7; 7 bases agree with TRBD1. The germline CDR1 and CDR2 sequences are SGHTA and FQGTGA. V shed 6 bases and J 7 bases; nucleotides not matched to a gene: 6. The CDR3 has 12 residues. CDR3 in amino acids: CASSSTGAEQYF. The CDR3 DNA reads as TGTGCCAGCAGTAGCACAGGGGCAGAGCAGTACTTC.

This clone was seen just once. This chain links TRBV5-1 with TRBJ2-3; the D gene is possibly TRBD1 (6 bases). Germline CDR1 and CDR2: SGHRS and YFSETQ. The CDR3 contains 14 residues. Between the trimmed V and J ends, which lost 4 bases and 1 base, there was a span of 10 bases. The CDR3 protein is CASSEGDRTDTQYF. DNA of the CDR3: TGCGCCAGCAGCGAGGGGGACCGCACAGATACGCAGTATTTT.

This clone was seen more than once but under ten times. The chain uses TRBV2 and TRBJ1-2; tentative D call: TRBD1 (6 bases). The CDR3 runs to 16 residues. The germline V and J ends were trimmed by 3 bases and 3 bases, with 17 bases remaining between them. The germline CDR1 and CDR2 sequences are SNHLY and FYNNEI. Written as DNA, the CDR3 is TGTGCCAGCAGTGAGGGGGCCAGGGCTGGAGACTATGGCTACACCTTC. This gives the protein CASSEGARAGDYGYTF.

This clone was counted only a few times. The chain has TRBV7-2 and TRBJ1-2; weak D call: TRBD1 (5 bases). CDR1 SGHTA and CDR2 FQGNSA come from the germline V gene. The CDR3 totals 14 residues. The ends were cut back, 5 bases at V and 6 bases at J, with 16 bases in the middle. CDR3 residues: CASSRLGGGDGYTF. CDR3 DNA sequence: TGTGCCAGCAGCCGCCTTGGGGGAGGGGATGGCTACACCTTC.

This chain links TRBV7-3 with TRBJ1-3; D unclear. The CDR3 sequence is 12 residues long. From germline, CDR1 is SGHTA and CDR2 FQGTGA. V lost 9 bases, J lost 0 bases, and 6 bases lay in between. CDR3 protein: CARRFSGNTIYF. The CDR3 DNA reads as TGTGCCAGGCGGTTCTCTGGAAACACCATATATTTT.

The rearrangement links TRBV25-1 to TRBJ2-2; 9 bases line up with TRBD1. Germline values: CDR1 MGHDK, CDR2 SYGVNS. V gave up 5 bases and J gave up 2 bases; unmatched junction bases: 6. This CDR3 comprises 16 residues. The CDR3: CASSPRDRVNTGELFF. DNA for the CDR3: TGTGCCAGCAGTCCCCGGGACAGGGTTAACACCGGGGAGCTGTTTTTT.

This clone was counted once. The V and J genes are TRBV9 and TRBJ1-1; D is unclear. This CDR3 region has 12 residues. Trimming left V 0 bases short and J 6 bases short, with 6 bases between. The germline gives CDR1 SGDLS, CDR2 YYNGEE. This chain's CDR3 is CASSVGGAEAFF. The CDR3 region has the DNA TGTGCCAGCAGCGTAGGGGGAGCTGAAGCTTTCTTT.

Of note for this clone: Other nucleotide sequences from this sample produce the same CDR3. The chain links TRBV10-3 to TRBJ1-1; D remains ambiguous. The V end was cut by 2 bases, the J end by 1 base, with 5 bases between. CDR3 size: 13 residues. The V gene's germline CDR1 is ENHRY and CDR2 SYGVKD. The CDR3, as DNA: TGTGCCATCAGTGAGGGCCAGAACACTGAAGCTTTCTTT. Protein product: CAISEGQNTEAFF.

This chain connects TRBV7-2 to TRBJ2-5, with 8 bases fitting TRBD2. The CDR3 has 16 amino acids. Unmatched junction bases numbered 7, after V lost 2 bases and J lost 2 bases. Germline V gene sequence: CDR1 SGHTA, CDR2 FQGNSA. The CDR3 loop reads CASSLSSGGGQETQYF. CDR3 sequence (DNA): TGTGCCAGCAGCTTATCAAGCGGGGGAGGGCAAGAGACCCAGTACTTC.

This clone has just a few counts. The chain employs TRBV5-1 and TRBJ2-7; a weak D match, TRBD1 (6 bases). The CDR3 consists of 16 residues. Germline V gene sequence: CDR1 SGHRS, CDR2 YFSETQ. Trimming pared 5 bases from V and 7 bases from J, leaving 25 bases between. The CDR3 region is CASSGGRLLRGMEQYF. CDR3 DNA sequence: TGCGCCAGCAGTGGGGGCCGGCTTCTTCGTGGGATGGAGCAGTACTTC.

The chain combines TRBV9 with TRBJ1-1; tentatively, D is TRBD1 (5 bases). Trimming stripped 4 bases from V and 3 bases from J, with 13 bases between. The CDR3 totals 14 residues. Germline values: CDR1 SGDLS, CDR2 YYNGEE. The CDR3 loop is CASSPALGDTEAFF. DNA of the CDR3: TGTGCCAGCAGCCCAGCCTTAGGGGACACTGAAGCTTTCTTT.

This clone was counted a few times. CDR3 nucleotides: TGTGCCAGCAGCTTAGCCGGCAGGGGGTACGAGCAGTACTTC. Protein sequence: CASSLAGRGYEQYF. The chain couples TRBV7-2 to TRBJ2-7; TRBD1 agrees at 7 bases. The V segment lost 0 bases and the J segment 4 bases; nucleotides outside the gene matches: 3. This CDR3 comprises 14 residues. The germline V gene has CDR1 SGHTA and CDR2 FQGNSA.

V and J are TRBV11-2 and TRBJ1-6, with TRBD1 as a possible D gene (5 bases). Germline-derived CDR1 and CDR2 are SGHAT and FQNNGV. The CDR3 sequence is 20 residues long. V was clipped by 0 bases and J by 8 bases, with 26 bases between them. CDR3 coding DNA: TGTGCCAGCAGCTTAGATGAAGGGGTGGGGCGGCCGAAAGTTGATTCACCCCTCCACTTT. Translating it yields CASSLDEGVGRPKVDSPLHF.

The rearrangement uses TRBV7-9 and TRBJ2-5; TRBD1 matches at 7 bases. Germline CDR1 SEHNR, CDR2 FQNEAQ (reference sequence). This CDR3 spans 15 amino acids. The trim removed 5 bases at V and 1 base at J, leaving 7 bases unmatched. CDR3 sequence reads: CASSVGTAFQETQYF. CDR3 sequence (DNA): TGTGCCAGCAGCGTCGGGACAGCCTTCCAAGAGACCCAGTACTTC.

The chain recombines TRBV15 with TRBJ1-4, with TRBD1 matching over 8 bases. Germline loops: CDR1 LNHNV, CDR2 YYDKDF (reference sequence). V lost 5 bases and J lost 4; bases outside the gene matches: 6. The CDR3 is 15 amino acids. The CDR3 loop is CATSGDRGHNEKLFF. CDR3 in DNA: TGTGCCACCAGCGGCGACAGGGGTCATAATGAAAAACTGTTTTTT.

V usage is TRBV11-3 and J usage is TRBJ1-2; 7 bases fit TRBD1. The CDR3 length is 13 residues. From germline, CDR1 is SGHNT and CDR2 YENEEA. V lost 3 bases, J lost 7 bases, and 5 bases stayed unmatched. The CDR3 spells CASSFDRVCGYTF. In nucleotides, the CDR3 is TGTGCCAGCAGCTTTGACAGGGTCTGTGGCTACACCTTC.

This rearrangement joins TRBV29-1 to TRBJ2-1; TRBD2 aligns across 10 bases. The CDR3 extends over 17 amino acids. V shed 3 bases and J 2 bases; nucleotides not matched to a gene: 10. Germline lookup yields CDR1 SQVTM and CDR2 ANQGSEA. The CDR3 here is CSVEVSSGGSTYNEQFF. For the CDR3, the DNA is TGCAGCGTTGAGGTCAGTAGCGGGGGGTCCACCTACAATGAGCAGTTCTTC.

This clone showed up just a few times. The V call is TRBV7-2, the J call TRBJ1-6, with D perhaps TRBD1 (5 bases). Trimming pared 1 base from V and 10 bases from J, leaving 14 bases between. This CDR3 region has 15 residues. Germline CDR1 and CDR2: SGHTA and FQGNSA. This chain's CDR3 is CASSLVGGFRSPLHF. The CDR3 bases are TGTGCCAGCAGCTTAGTCGGGGGGTTTCGCTCACCCCTCCACTTT.

The chain carries TRBV5-4 and TRBJ2-7; D is perhaps TRBD1 (5 bases). Germline CDR1 is SGHNT and CDR2 is YYREEE (reference sequence). V gave up 3 bases and J gave up 2 bases, with 9 bases separating them. The CDR3 sequence is 13 residues long. The CDR3 DNA follows: TGTGCCAGCAGCTCCCAGGGCACCTACGAGCAGTACTTC. Translation gives CASSSQGTYEQYF.

The CDR3 DNA sequence: TGTGCCTGGAGTGTACTTTGTCCGCTGAACACTGAAGCTTTCTTT. Protein product: CAWSVLCPLNTEAFF. The chain has TRBV30 and TRBJ1-1; D is unclear. There are 15 residues in the CDR3. Between the trimmed V and J ends, which lost 0 bases and 0 bases, there was a span of 11 bases. Germline values: CDR1 GTSNPN, CDR2 SVGIG (reference sequence).

This clone was counted a single time. J is TRBJ2-5 and V is TRBV5-4; 9 positions match TRBD1. CDR1 SGHNT and CDR2 YYREEE come from the germline V gene (reference sequence). The CDR3 is made up of 15 amino acids. With V trimmed by 4 bases and J by 5 bases, 9 bases remained unmatched. As DNA, the CDR3 is TGTGCCAGCAGCCCGACAGGGGGGGAGATGGAGACCCAGTACTTC. This encodes CASSPTGGEMETQYF.

The rearrangement links TRBV9 to TRBJ1-2; possible D gene TRBD1, 5 bases. Germline CDR1 reads SGDLS; CDR2 reads YYNGEE. V gave up 3 bases and J gave up 4 bases, with 19 bases separating them. The CDR3 loop spans 16 amino acids. The CDR3 nucleotides are TGTGCCAGCAGCGGATCTCCAGGGCCGGCCGGCTATGGCTACACCTTC. Residues: CASSGSPGPAGYGYTF.

The rearrangement links TRBV6-5 to TRBJ1-3; tentatively, D is TRBD1 (5 bases). Trimming removed 2 bases from V and 1 base from J, with 12 bases in between. The CDR3 covers 16 residues. Per the germline V gene, CDR1 is MNHEY and CDR2 is SVGAGI. The CDR3 DNA sequence: TGTGCCAGCAGTTACGCGCAGGGAAGGTCTGGAAACACCATATATTTT. The encoded protein is CASSYAQGRSGNTIYF.

V and J are TRBV4-2 and TRBJ1-6; no firm D call. The length of the CDR3 is 16 residues. Deletions cut 0 bases from V and 7 bases from J, with 13 bases between. CDR1 and CDR2 (germline): LGHNA, YNFKEQ. CDR3 DNA sequence: TGTGCCAGCAGCCAAGATTGGGAGCCGGAAAATTCACCCCTCCACTTT. As protein: CASSQDWEPENSPLHF.

This clone was seen a few times. The chain recombines TRBV5-1 with TRBJ2-1; 8 bases line up with TRBD1. From germline, CDR1 is SGHRS and CDR2 YFSETQ. This CDR3 contains 16 residues. V dropped 2 bases and J dropped 3; count of bases not matched to a gene: 7. CDR3 in DNA: TGCGCCAGCAGCTTATCTTCAGGGACAGGCTACAATGAGCAGTTCTTC. It specifies CASSLSSGTGYNEQFF.

This clone was observed a handful of times. The chain combines TRBV5-4 with TRBJ1-1; maybe TRBD1 (6 bases). V was cut by 3 bases and J by 4 bases, with 13 bases left in between. This CDR3 comprises 14 residues. The germline V gene has CDR1 SGHNT and CDR2 YYREEE (reference sequence). The CDR3 protein is CASSSGVRGTEAFF. The CDR3 bases are TGTGCCAGCAGCTCAGGGGTGAGGGGCACTGAAGCTTTCTTT.